A selection of T cell receptor beta chains follows, all from one sample in a study of T-cell reconstitution after alpha-beta-depleted transplantation in children. Each CDR3 protein is one row after TCRdb ran MiXCR on the PCR reads. Of 700,000 or so distinct CDR3 sequences detected, less than 15% appear once; the ten largest clones hold roughly 0.77%. Source: PBMCs, taken before TCRalphabeta/CD19-depleted stem cell transplant. All receptors derive from a girl aged 2-10 years with congenital amegakaryocytic thrombocytopenia, due to receive a stem cell transplant. Both conserved end residues are part of each CDR3. The D gene is left open where the match is weak. Part of the rows lack a size; the others show once, few, many or a class for expanded clones.

>TRBV20-1|-|TRBJ1-1|few
TGCAGTGCTAGGAGGGGAACAAACACTGAAGCTTTCTTT
CSARRGTNTEAFF
>TRBV10-3|TRBD1|TRBJ1-2|few
TGTGCCATCAAACCGGGACAGGGACTCGGAAACTATGGCTACACCTTC
CAIKPGQGLGNYGYTF
>TRBV24-1|-|TRBJ2-3|few
TGTGCCACCAGTCCCTCCACCCTGGCGGGAAGTACAGATACGCAGTATTTT
CATSPSTLAGSTDTQYF
>TRBV5-1|-|TRBJ2-5|few
TGCGCCAGCAGCCGGGAGCGGCGAGGAGAGACCCAGTACTTC
CASSRERRGETQYF
>TRBV20-1|TRBD2|TRBJ2-1|few
TGCAGTGCTAGTGGACTAGCGGGAAGAAATGAGCAGTTCTTC
CSASGLAGRNEQFF
>TRBV29-1|TRBD2|TRBJ2-1|many
TGCAGCGCCAAAGGCGGGAGGGCAAGGAATGAGCAGTTCTTC
CSAKGGRARNEQFF
>TRBV7-2|-|TRBJ2-7|-
TGTGCCAGCAGCTCCGCTTTAGTTAGCTCCTACGAGCAGTACTTC
CASSSALVSSYEQYF
>TRBV5-1|TRBD2|TRBJ2-2|many
TGCGCCAGCAGCTTCGGGACTACCACCACCGGGGAGCTGTTTTTT
CASSFGTTTTGELFF
>TRBV5-1|-|TRBJ2-1|many
TGCGCCAGCAGCGTGGAAGCGGGCCTATACAATGAGCAGTTCTTC
CASSVEAGLYNEQFF
>TRBV20-1|-|TRBJ1-1|-
TGCAGTGCTAGCCCCGACAGATACCCCCGTAACACTGAAGCTTTCTTT
CSASPDRYPRNTEAFF
>TRBV12-3/TRBV12-4|-|TRBJ2-7|few
TGTGCCAGCAATTCCCCGGGACACCCCTACGAGCAGTACTTC
CASNSPGHPYEQYF
>TRBV5-1|TRBD2|TRBJ2-3|few
TGCGCCAGCAGCTTGGTTGGGGGAGGGCCTGGAGATACGCAGTATTTT
CASSLVGGGPGDTQYF